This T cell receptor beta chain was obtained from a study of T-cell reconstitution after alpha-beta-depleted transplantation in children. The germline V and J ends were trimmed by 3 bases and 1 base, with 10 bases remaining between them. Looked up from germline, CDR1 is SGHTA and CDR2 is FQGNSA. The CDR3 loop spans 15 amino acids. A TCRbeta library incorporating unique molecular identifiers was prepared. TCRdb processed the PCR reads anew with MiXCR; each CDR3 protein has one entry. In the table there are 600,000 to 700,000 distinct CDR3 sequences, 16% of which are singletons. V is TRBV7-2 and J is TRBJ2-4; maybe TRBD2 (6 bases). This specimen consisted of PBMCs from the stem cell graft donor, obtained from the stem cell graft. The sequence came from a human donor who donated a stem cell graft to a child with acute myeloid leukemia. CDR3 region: CASSLGGTAKNIQYF. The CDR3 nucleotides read TGTGCCAGCAGCTTGGGGGGAACGGCCAAAAACATTCAGTACTTC.